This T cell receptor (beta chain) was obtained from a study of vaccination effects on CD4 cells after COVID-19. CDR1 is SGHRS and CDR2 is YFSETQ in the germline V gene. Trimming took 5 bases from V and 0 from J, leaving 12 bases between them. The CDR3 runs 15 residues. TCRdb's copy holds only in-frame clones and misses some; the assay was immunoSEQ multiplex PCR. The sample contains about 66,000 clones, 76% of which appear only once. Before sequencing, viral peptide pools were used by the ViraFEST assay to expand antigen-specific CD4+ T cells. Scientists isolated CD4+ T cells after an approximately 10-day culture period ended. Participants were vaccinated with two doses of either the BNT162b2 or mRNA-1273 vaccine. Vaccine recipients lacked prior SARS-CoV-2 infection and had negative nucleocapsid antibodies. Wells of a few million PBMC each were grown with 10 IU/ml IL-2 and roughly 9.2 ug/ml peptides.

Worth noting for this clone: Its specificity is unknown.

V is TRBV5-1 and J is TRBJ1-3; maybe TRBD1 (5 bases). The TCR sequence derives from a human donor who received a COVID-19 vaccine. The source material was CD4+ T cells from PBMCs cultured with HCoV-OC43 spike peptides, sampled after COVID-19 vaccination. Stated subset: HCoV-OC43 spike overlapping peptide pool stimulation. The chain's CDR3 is CASSGIGGSGNTIYF. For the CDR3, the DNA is TGCGCCAGCAGTGGGATTGGGGGCTCTGGAAACACCATATATTTT. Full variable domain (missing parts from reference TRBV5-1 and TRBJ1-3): KAGVTQTPRYLIKTRGQQVTLSCSPISGHRSVSWYQQTPGQGLQFLFEYFSETQRNKGNFPGRFSGRQFSNSRSEMNVSTLELGDSALYLCASSGIGGSGNTIYFGEGSWLTVV.